This entry lists 16 T cell receptor beta chains sequenced from one sample in a study of T cells in Graves' hyperthyroidism and ophthalmopathy. Using RNA transcripts as the source, TCR beta CDR3 regions were amplified. RT-PCR in the first round (using the HTBI primer set) targeted the TCR CDR3. From the multiplex PCR reads, TCRdb called clonotypes with MiXCR, one entry per CDR3 protein. The sample contains 350,000 to 400,000 distinct CDR3 sequences, less than 20% of which appear only once. Sequences were obtained from blood. Receptors originate from a young man with Graves' ophthalmopathy.

The chain combines TRBV14 with TRBJ2-2; no definite D call. Between the trimmed V and J ends, which lost 0 bases and 7 bases, there was a span of 9 bases. Per the germline V gene, CDR1 is SGHDN and CDR2 is FVKESK. This CDR3 contains 14 residues. The CDR3 region is CASSQDVFSGELFF. The DNA of the CDR3 is TGTGCCAGCAGCCAAGATGTGTTCAGCGGGGAGCTGTTTTTT.

CDR3 nucleotide sequence: TGTGCCAGCAGCTTATTAACGGGGTCAACCCTCCACTTT. It specifies CASSLLTGSTLHF. The chain recombines TRBV7-9 with TRBJ1-6, with D unresolved. Germline V lookup: CDR1 SEHNR, CDR2 FQNEAQ (reference sequence). This CDR3 contains 13 residues. V lost 2 bases and J lost 14, with 13 bases in between.

The chain joins TRBV19 to TRBJ1-1, with a tentative D call TRBD1 (6 bases). Trimming pared 10 bases from V and 0 bases from J, leaving 21 bases between. Germline loops: CDR1 LNHDA, CDR2 SQIVND (reference sequence). The CDR3 contains 16 residues. CDR3 amino acids: CANTLRGSGVNTEAFF. CDR3 DNA sequence: TGTGCCAATACCCTCCGGGGATCAGGGGTGAACACTGAAGCTTTCTTT. The variable domain in full, with the rest retrieved from reference TRBV19 and TRBJ1-1, is DGGITQSPKYLFRKEGQNVTLSCEQNLNHDAMYWYRQDPGQGLRLIYYSQIVNDFQKGDIAEGYSVSREKKESFPLTVTSAQKNPTAFYLCANTLRGSGVNTEAFFGQGTRLTVV.

This chain joins TRBV7-9 and TRBJ1-2; the D gene is possibly TRBD1 (5 bases). The CDR3 totals 16 residues. Germline lookup yields CDR1 SEHNR and CDR2 FQNEAQ (reference sequence). V lost 5 bases, J lost 2 bases, and 18 bases lay in between. The CDR3 reads CASSTTRQIVNYGYTF. Written as DNA, the CDR3 is TGTGCCAGCAGCACAACTCGACAGATTGTCAACTATGGCTACACCTTC.

In the case of this clonotype: At one end, the junction sequence differs from germline, possibly due to a read error. The rearrangement links TRBV9 to TRBJ1-5, with D unresolved. There are 16 residues in the CDR3. Per the germline V gene, CDR1 is SGDLS and CDR2 is YYNGEE. The CDR3 reads CASGVDPEPGQQPQHF. DNA for the CDR3: TGTGCCAGCGGCGTAGACCCCGAGCCGGGCCAGCAGCCCCAGCATTTT.

V usage is TRBV7-2 and J usage is TRBJ1-2; 7 bases match TRBD1. Per the germline V gene, CDR1 is SGHTA and CDR2 is FQGNSA. V was pared by 3 bases and J by 8 bases, with 12 bases of the junction left unmatched. The CDR3 consists of 15 residues. The CDR3 DNA is TGTGCCAGCAGCTTCTCGGGACAGAACCAGGGCGGCTACACCTTC. Its protein product is CASSFSGQNQGGYTF.

The genes are TRBV13 and TRBJ1-3; 7 positions match TRBD1. Germline CDR1 and CDR2: PRHDT and FYEKMQ (reference sequence). The CDR3 consists of 15 residues. J lost 4 bases, V lost 6 bases, and 9 bases had no gene match. Here the CDR3 DNA reads TGTGCCAGCAGACACGGGACAGTGCTAGGAAACACCATATATTTT. Translated, it gives CASRHGTVLGNTIYF.

The gene calls are TRBV6-6 and TRBJ2-5, with 7 bases identical to TRBD2. Unmatched junction bases numbered 3, after V lost 0 bases and J lost 5 bases. The CDR3 is 14 amino acids. Germline V gives CDR1 MNHNY, CDR2 SVGAGI (reference sequence). CDR3 DNA sequence: TGTGCCAGCAGTTACTCGGGGGGGTGGGAGACCCAGTACTTC. It encodes CASSYSGGWETQYF.

This clonotype was counted only a few times. This chain uses TRBV6-5 with TRBJ2-1, with a tentative D call TRBD2 (5 bases). The CDR3 is 15 residues long. CDR1 MNHEY and CDR2 SVGAGI come from the germline V gene. Trimming removed 2 bases at V and 4 bases at J, with 12 bases between. CDR3 loop: CASSYARDYYNEQFF. The CDR3 bases are TGTGCCAGCAGTTACGCTAGAGACTATTACAATGAGCAGTTCTTC.

This clonotype was seen at least ten times. The rearrangement uses TRBV20-1 and TRBJ1-5; TRBD1 matches at 10 bases. The CDR3 extends over 13 amino acids. Germline V gene data show CDR1 as DFQATT and CDR2 as SNEGSKA (reference sequence). The junction had 1 base not matched to a gene; V was cut back by 3 bases and J by 5 bases. The CDR3 sequence: CSARGTGDQPQHF. In DNA form, the CDR3 reads TGCAGTGCTAGGGGGACAGGGGATCAGCCCCAGCATTTT.

A single count supports this clonotype. The chain joins TRBV5-4 to TRBJ2-2; TRBD2 matches 7 bases. The CDR3 extends over 14 amino acids. The V gene's germline CDR1 is SGHNT and CDR2 YYREEE (reference sequence). V shed 4 bases, J shed 7 bases, and the junction held 7 bases outside the gene matches. For the CDR3, the DNA is TGTGCCAGCAGCCGCCGGGGGGAATACGGGGAGCTGTTTTTT. Residues: CASSRRGEYGELFF. Based on the CDR3 plus reference TRBV5-4 and TRBJ2-2, the full variable domain is ETGVTQSPTHLIKTRGQQVTLRCSSQSGHNTVSWYQQALGQGPQFIFQYYREEENGRGNFPPRFSGLQFPNYSSELNVNALELDDSALYLCASSRRGEYGELFFGEGSRLTVL.

This clonotype was recorded at least ten times. The chain combines TRBV3-1 with TRBJ2-7; 8 bases align to TRBD1. Germline V lookup: CDR1 LGHDT, CDR2 YNNKEL (reference sequence). The CDR3 spans 14 residues. The V and J ends lost 0 bases and 6 bases, in that order; junction bases with no gene match: 4. CDR3 protein: CASSQDRGLIEQYF. CDR3 coding DNA: TGTGCCAGCAGCCAAGACAGGGGGCTCATCGAGCAGTACTTC.

This clonotype appeared a few times. This rearrangement joins TRBV28 to TRBJ1-4, with 7 bases matching TRBD1. V dropped 5 bases and J dropped 7; count of bases not matched to a gene: 10. The CDR3 contains 15 residues. CDR1 is MDHEN, CDR2 SYDVKM, per germline. CDR3 in DNA: TGTGCCAGCAGTGACGGGGACAGCCTTTTTGAAAAACTGTTTTTT. Amino acid sequence: CASSDGDSLFEKLFF.

This clonotype has a count of ten or more. This rearrangement joins TRBV20-1 to TRBJ1-1; the match to TRBD1 covers 11 bases. V trimming: 6 bases; J trimming: 9 bases; junction bases outside the gene matches: 12. CDR1 and CDR2 from the germline V gene are DFQATT and SNEGSKA (reference sequence). The CDR3 covers 14 residues. This chain's CDR3 is CSALSGQGDRKAFF. The DNA for the CDR3 is TGCAGTGCCCTCTCGGGACAGGGGGACCGTAAAGCTTTCTTT.

The count of this clonotype is one. The rearrangement joins TRBV2 to TRBJ2-2; the D is unclear. The ends were cut back, 6 bases at V and 4 bases at J, with 9 bases in the middle. The CDR3 runs to 13 residues. CDR1 and CDR2 (germline): SNHLY, FYNNEI. The CDR3 DNA sequence: TGTGCCAGCAGAAACAGATTCACCGGGGAGCTGTTTTTT. Translation gives CASRNRFTGELFF.

To note about this clonotype: This may be a read error, as it is one base from a much larger clone. The chain couples TRBV12-3 or TRBV12-4 to TRBJ2-3; weak D call: TRBD1 (5 bases). The CDR3 has 13 residues. CDR3 region: CASSSRVTDTQCF. DNA of the CDR3: TGTGCCAGCAGTTCCAGGGTCACAGATACGCAGTGTTTT.